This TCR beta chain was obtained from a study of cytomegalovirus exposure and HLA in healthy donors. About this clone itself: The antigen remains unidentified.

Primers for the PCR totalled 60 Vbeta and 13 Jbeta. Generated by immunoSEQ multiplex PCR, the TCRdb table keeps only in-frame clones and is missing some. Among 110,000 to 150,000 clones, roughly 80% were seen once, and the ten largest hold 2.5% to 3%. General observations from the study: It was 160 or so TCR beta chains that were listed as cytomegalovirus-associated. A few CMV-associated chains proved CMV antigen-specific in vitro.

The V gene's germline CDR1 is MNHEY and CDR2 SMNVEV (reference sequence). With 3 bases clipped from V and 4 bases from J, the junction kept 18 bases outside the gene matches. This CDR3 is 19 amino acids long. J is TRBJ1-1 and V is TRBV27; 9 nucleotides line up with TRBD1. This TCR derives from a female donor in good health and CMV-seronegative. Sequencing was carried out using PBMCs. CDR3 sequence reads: CASSLRGPGTGRGGTEAFF. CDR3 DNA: TGTGCCAGCAGTTTGCGGGGGCCCGGGACAGGGAGAGGAGGCACTGAAGCTTTCTTT.